A selection of T cell receptor beta chains follows, all from one sample in a study of cytomegalovirus exposure and HLA in healthy donors. Sequencing was performed with immunoSEQ multiplex PCR; in TCRdb, only in-frame clones are kept and a portion is missing. The sample shows 280,000 or so clones, 70% to 90% of them seen only once. The sequencing sample was made of PBMCs. Every receptor here comes from a woman aged 18-35 years in good health and CMV-seronegative. Both conserved end residues are part of each CDR3. A D gene is named only where the DNA matches it firmly. Clone size appears in some rows only: once, few, many, or a class for an expanded clone.

j_gene	v_gene	abundance	d_gene	CDR3aa	CDR3nt
TRBJ1-3	TRBV4-1	NA	TRBD1	CASSRGTGGSGNTIYF	TGCGCCAGCAGCCGCGGGACAGGCGGCTCTGGAAACACCATATATTTT
TRBJ1-2	TRBV6-4	NA	TRBD1	CATRLNTKPGTEPYGYTF	TGTGCCACCCGACTAAATACAAAACCCGGGACAGAGCCCTATGGCTACACCTTC
TRBJ2-2	TRBV11-2	NA	NA	CASSFRDTFTGELFF	TGTGCCAGCAGCTTCCGGGACACTTTCACCGGGGAGCTGTTTTTT
TRBJ2-5	TRBV5-6	NA	NA	CASSLAGDLGTQYF	TGTGCCAGCAGCTTGGCCGGGGACTTAGGGACCCAGTACTTC
TRBJ1-1	TRBV18	NA	NA	CASSPLGTEAFF	TGTGCCAGCTCCCCGCTCGGCACTGAAGCTTTCTTT
TRBJ2-7	TRBV11-2	NA	NA	CASSLAMQASVTYEQYF	TGTGCCAGCAGCTTAGCCATGCAAGCTAGCGTAACCTACGAGCAGTACTTC
TRBJ2-3	TRBV2	NA	NA	CASSADTDIWQGNTDTQYF	TGTGCCAGCAGTGCCGACACTGACATCTGGCAGGGGAACACAGATACGCAGTATTTT
TRBJ1-1	TRBV6-1	once	NA	CASSELAETENTEAFF	TGTGCCAGCAGTGAGTTGGCCGAGACAGAGAACACTGAAGCTTTCTTT
TRBJ2-2	TRBV18	NA	NA	CASSPRDTTAPNTGELFF	TGTGCCAGCTCGCCCCGAGACACCACGGCCCCCAACACCGGGGAGCTGTTTTTT
TRBJ1-6	TRBV5-5	once	NA	CASSLGTVISSYNSPLHF	TGTGCCAGCAGCTTGGGGACAGTGATTAGCTCCTATAATTCCCCCCTCCACTTT
TRBJ2-7	TRBV5-4	NA	NA	CASSSTRGWDSYEQYF	TGTGCCAGCAGCTCCACCAGGGGATGGGACTCCTACGAGCAGTACTTC
TRBJ2-2	TRBV7-3	NA	TRBD2	CASSWAGRGTNTGELFF	TGTGCCAGCAGCTGGGCCGGGAGGGGAACGAACACCGGGGAGCTGTTTTTT
TRBJ1-5	TRBV19	NA	TRBD1	CASSIEEGASNQPQHF	TGTGCCAGTAGTATAGAGGAGGGGGCGAGCAATCAGCCCCAGCATTTT
TRBJ1-5	TRBV4-1	NA	NA	CASSLSSGHGNQPQHF	TGCGCCAGCAGCCTCTCATCAGGGCACGGCAATCAGCCCCAGCATTTT
TRBJ2-7	TRBV2	NA	TRBD1	CASSGGWGTGHYEQYF	TGTGCCAGCAGTGGAGGGTGGGGGACAGGGCACTACGAGCAGTACTTC
TRBJ1-4	TRBV18	NA	TRBD1	CASSWDRPNEKLFF	TGTGCCAGCTCATGGGACAGACCTAATGAAAAACTGTTTTTT
TRBJ1-2	TRBV5-4	few	NA	CASSLVTTPHGYTF	TGTGCCAGCAGCTTGGTTACCACTCCCCATGGCTACACCTTC
TRBJ2-1	TRBV7-2	NA	TRBD2	CASSFSGEIYNEQFF	TGTGCCAGCAGCTTTAGCGGGGAAATCTACAATGAGCAGTTCTTC
TRBJ2-7	TRBV6-5	NA	NA	CASSYSRAGNYEQYF	TGTGCCAGCAGTTACTCGAGGGCAGGAAACTACGAGCAGTACTTC
TRBJ1-5	TRBV2	NA	NA	CASSEAAIGLPQHF	TGTGCCAGCAGTGAAGCGGCAATCGGGTTGCCCCAGCATTTT
TRBJ2-1	TRBV6-5	NA	TRBD2	CASSSQAGRFKQFF	TGTGCCAGCAGTTCCCAAGCGGGACGGTTTAAGCAGTTCTTC
TRBJ2-1	TRBV20-1	NA	NA	CSASGVNEQFF	TGCAGTGCTAGCGGGGTCAATGAGCAGTTCTTC
TRBJ1-2	TRBV5-6	NA	NA	CASSLVRNPNYGYTF	TGTGCCAGCAGCTTGGTTAGAAACCCTAACTATGGCTACACCTTC
TRBJ2-1	TRBV12-5	NA	TRBD2	CASGFSLLAGARRSSYNEQFF	TGTGCTAGTGGTTTTTCCCTACTAGCGGGTGCCAGAAGAAGCTCCTACAATGAGCAGTTCTTC
TRBJ1-5	TRBV7-8	NA	NA	CASSSFASPSYQPQHF	TGTGCCAGCAGCTCATTCGCGTCCCCGTCTTATCAGCCCCAGCATTTT
TRBJ1-4	TRBV30	NA	NA	CAWGGSHPGGNEKLFF	TGTGCCTGGGGGGGGTCCCACCCGGGTGGGAATGAAAAACTGTTTTTT
TRBJ2-5	TRBV5-8	once	TRBD1	CASSFGRGRETQYF	TGTGCCAGCAGCTTTGGTAGGGGGCGAGAGACCCAGTACTTC
TRBJ2-7	TRBV5-8	NA	TRBD1	CASSFNPRGRMYEQYF	TGTGCCAGCAGCTTTAACCCCAGGGGGCGAATGTACGAGCAGTACTTC
TRBJ1-2	TRBV30	NA	TRBD1	CAWSEDRVSYGYTF	TGTGCCTGGAGTGAGGACAGGGTCTCCTATGGCTACACCTTC
TRBJ2-5	TRBV6-1	NA	TRBD2	CASKLAGGKETQYF	TGTGCCAGCAAGCTAGCGGGGGGGAAAGAGACCCAGTACTTC
TRBJ1-1	TRBV27	NA	NA	CASSLSVNTEAFF	TGTGCCAGCAGCCTCTCAGTGAACACTGAAGCTTTCTTT
TRBJ1-3	TRBV10-3	NA	NA	CAISEELAGAGNTIYF	TGTGCCATCAGTGAGGAATTAGCAGGGGCTGGAAACACCATATATTTT
TRBJ2-3	TRBV6-6	NA	NA	CASSYPGTHSTDTQYF	TGTGCCAGCAGTTACCCAGGGACACACAGCACAGATACGCAGTATTTT
TRBJ1-1	TRBV5-1	NA	TRBD1	CASSPGQGGMNTEAFF	TGCGCCAGCAGCCCAGGACAGGGAGGGATGAACACTGAAGCTTTCTTT
TRBJ2-6	TRBV4-1	NA	NA	CASSQQQGSGANVLTF	TGCGCCAGCAGCCAGCAACAGGGATCTGGGGCCAACGTCCTGACTTTC
TRBJ2-7	TRBV5-1	NA	NA	CASSLEQGRYEQYF	TGCGCCAGCAGCTTGGAGCAGGGGAGATACGAGCAGTACTTC
TRBJ1-5	TRBV6-5	NA	NA	CASSSTHRQPQHF	TGTGCCAGCAGTTCTACCCACAGGCAGCCCCAGCATTTT
TRBJ1-2	TRBV7-8	NA	TRBD1	CASGVGQGLNYGYTF	TGTGCCAGCGGGGTTGGACAGGGGTTAAACTATGGCTACACCTTC
TRBJ1-1	TRBV5-1	NA	TRBD1	CASSLGDRATEAFF	TGCGCCAGCAGCTTGGGGGACAGGGCCACTGAAGCTTTCTTT
TRBJ1-2	TRBV18	NA	TRBD1	CASSLGTGDNYGYTF	TGTGCCAGCTCACTCGGGACAGGAGATAACTATGGCTACACCTTC
TRBJ1-4	TRBV7-9	NA	TRBD1	CASSWGQGNEKLFF	TGTGCCAGCAGCTGGGGACAGGGAAATGAAAAACTGTTTTTT
TRBJ1-1	TRBV18	NA	NA	CASSPPLGGQAFF	TGTGCCAGCTCACCACCTCTAGGGGGACAAGCTTTCTTT
TRBJ2-6	TRBV30	NA	TRBD2	CAWRTVAGGSGANVLTF	TGTGCCTGGAGAACGGTGGCGGGGGGCTCTGGGGCCAACGTCCTGACTTTC
TRBJ2-3	TRBV11-2	NA	TRBD2	CASSFATSGFTDTQYF	TGTGCCAGCAGCTTCGCCACTAGCGGGTTCACAGATACGCAGTATTTT
TRBJ2-1	TRBV11-3	NA	TRBD2	CASSRRGGSGFNEQFF	TGTGCCAGCAGCCGGAGGGGTGGTAGCGGGTTCAATGAGCAGTTCTTC
TRBJ2-5	TRBV7-3	NA	NA	CASSFGGVQETQYF	TGTGCCAGCAGCTTCGGGGGTGTCCAAGAGACCCAGTACTTC
TRBJ2-3	TRBV6-5	NA	NA	CASSLDWSRDTQYF	TGTGCCAGCAGCTTAGACTGGTCGAGGGATACGCAGTATTTT
TRBJ1-3	TRBV5-8	NA	TRBD1	CASSTGTAFSGNTIYF	TGTGCCAGCAGCACCGGGACAGCATTCTCTGGAAACACCATATATTTT
TRBJ2-7	TRBV4-1	NA	NA	CASSSQLVYEQYF	TGCGCCAGCAGCTCTCAACTAGTCTACGAGCAGTACTTC
TRBJ2-7	TRBV7-3	NA	NA	CARGLGSNEQYF	TGTGCCAGGGGACTTGGGAGCAACGAGCAGTACTTC
TRBJ2-1	TRBV27	NA	NA	CASSLSSSGFYNEQFF	TGTGCCAGCAGTTTATCGTCGAGCGGGTTCTACAATGAGCAGTTCTTC
TRBJ2-7	TRBV27	NA	NA	CASSFAETYEQYF	TGTGCCAGCAGTTTCGCAGAAACCTACGAGCAGTACTTC
TRBJ1-1	TRBV19	once	NA	CASSIQQGSTEAFF	TGTGCCAGTAGTATACAGCAGGGGAGCACTGAAGCTTTCTTT
TRBJ2-7	TRBV5-4	few	NA	CASSLVVGRVYEQYF	TGTGCCAGCAGCTTGGTAGTTGGCAGGGTTTACGAGCAGTACTTC